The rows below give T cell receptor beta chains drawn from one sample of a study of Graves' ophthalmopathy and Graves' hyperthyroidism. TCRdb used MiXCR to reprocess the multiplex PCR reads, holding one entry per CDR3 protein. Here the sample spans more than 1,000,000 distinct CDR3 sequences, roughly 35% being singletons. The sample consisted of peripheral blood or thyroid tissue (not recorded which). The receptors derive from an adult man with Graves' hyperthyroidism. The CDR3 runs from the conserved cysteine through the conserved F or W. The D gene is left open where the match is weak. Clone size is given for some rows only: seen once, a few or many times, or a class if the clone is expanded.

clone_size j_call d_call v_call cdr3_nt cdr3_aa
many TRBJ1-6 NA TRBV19 TGTGCCAGCCGCATTCGCGGGGGAAATTCACCCCTCCACTTT CASRIRGGNSPLHF
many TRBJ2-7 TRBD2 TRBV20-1 TGCAGTACCCGGACTAGCGGCTCCTACGAGCAGTACTTC CSTRTSGSYEQYF
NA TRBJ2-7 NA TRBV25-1 TGTGCCAGCAGTCCTCTGGGAGCCGGGCGCTCGGGGGAGCAGTACTTC CASSPLGAGRSGEQYF
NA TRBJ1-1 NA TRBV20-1 TGCAGTGCTGGGGGCGCGGGGGCAGAAAATGAAGCTTTCTTT CSAGGAGAENEAFF
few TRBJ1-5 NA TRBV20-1 TGCAGTGCCTCCCGGGACGGCCACAATCAGCCCCAGCATTTT CSASRDGHNQPQHF
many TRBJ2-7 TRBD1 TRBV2 TGTGCCAGCAGTGAACGGGACAGGCCGGGGTACGAGCAGTACTTC CASSERDRPGYEQYF
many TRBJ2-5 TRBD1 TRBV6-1 TGTGCCAGCAGGAGGACAGGGAGTGGTGAAGAGACCCAGTACTTC CASRRTGSGEETQYF
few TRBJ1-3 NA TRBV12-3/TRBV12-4 TGTGCCAGCAGTTTAAGGGAGGGAAACACCATATATTTT CASSLREGNTIYF
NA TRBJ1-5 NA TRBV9 TGTGCCAGCAGCGTAGACCCCGGAGGCAATCAGCCCCAGCATTTT CASSVDPGGNQPQHF
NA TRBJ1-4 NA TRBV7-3 TGCGCCAGCAGCCCGATTAAGGGCTCCGAAAAACTGTTTTTT CASSPIKGSEKLFF
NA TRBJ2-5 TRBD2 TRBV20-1 TGCGGTGCTAGACACCTAGCGGGGGGGCTCGGGACCCAGTACTTC CGARHLAGGLGTQYF
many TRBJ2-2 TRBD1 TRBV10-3 TGTGCCATCAGACCCGCGACAGGGGGCTCAAGACCGGAGGCCACCGGGGAGCTGTTTTTT CAIRPATGGSRPEATGELFF
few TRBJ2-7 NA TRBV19 TGTGCCAGTAGGGCCTCGGGTGGAATCCACTACGAGCAGTACTTC CASRASGGIHYEQYF
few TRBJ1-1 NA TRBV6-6 TGTGCCAGCGAGGGGGACGGCGAGGTTAACACTGAAGTTTTCTTT CASEGDGEVNTEVFF
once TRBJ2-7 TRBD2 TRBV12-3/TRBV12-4 TGTGCCAGCAGTACCAGACTAGCGGGAGCCCTAAACGAGCAGTACTTC CASSTRLAGALNEQYF
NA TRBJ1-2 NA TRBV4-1 TGTGCCAGCAGTTTGATGGGATGGGACTATGGCTACACCTTC CASSLMGWDYGYTF
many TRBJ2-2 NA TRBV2 TGTGCCAGCAGCGACGTGGGGGCCCCCGGCGGGGAGCTGTTTTTT CASSDVGAPGGELFF
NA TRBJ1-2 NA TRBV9 TGTGCCAGCAGCCCCAGCCCCGGGACATCAACCGGCTACACCTTC CASSPSPGTSTGYTF
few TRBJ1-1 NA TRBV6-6 TGTGCCAGCAGAAGGGCTGAGGGATGGACTGAAGCTTTCTTT CASRRAEGWTEAFF
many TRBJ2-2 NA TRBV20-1 TGCAGTGCTAGTGCCAGGGGTGGGACCGGGGAGCTGTTTTTT CSASARGGTGELFF
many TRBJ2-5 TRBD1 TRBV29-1 TGCAGCGCCAACAGGGGGCTGGAGGAGACCCAGTACTTC CSANRGLEETQYF
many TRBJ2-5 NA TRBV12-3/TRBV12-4 TGTGCCAGCAGTTTAAGTAACGTCCTAGCTCGGGCGGGCTTC CASSLSNVLARAGF
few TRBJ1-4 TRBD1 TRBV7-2 TGTGCCAGCAGCTTAGAGGGACAGGGAGGAGGTGAAAAACTGTTTTTT CASSLEGQGGGEKLFF
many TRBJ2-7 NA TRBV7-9 TGTGCCAGCAGCTTAGAGGGACTCGCAATCGAGCAGTACTTC CASSLEGLAIEQYF
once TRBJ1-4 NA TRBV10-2 TGCGCCAGCAGTGCCGGGGGACCAACTAATGAAAAACTGTTTTTT CASSAGGPTNEKLFF
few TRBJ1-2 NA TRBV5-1 TGCGCCAGCAGTTCTGAAAGCATCTCCTATGGCTACACCTTC CASSSESISYGYTF
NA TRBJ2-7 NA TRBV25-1 TGTGCCAGCAGTTCCTCTCGGTCGAAACGCTACGAGCAGTACTTC CASSSSRSKRYEQYF
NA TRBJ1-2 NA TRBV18 TGTGCCAGCTCGCTTCGAGATTCTAACTATGGCTACACCTTC CASSLRDSNYGYTF
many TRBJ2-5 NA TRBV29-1 TGCAGCGTGGATGATCGGGGGTACCAAGAGACCCAGTACTTC CSVDDRGYQETQYF
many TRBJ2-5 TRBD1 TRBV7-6 TGTGCCAGCAGCCGGACAGGGGGCCAAGAGACCCAGTACTTC CASSRTGGQETQYF
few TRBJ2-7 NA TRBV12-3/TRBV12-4 TGTGCCAGCAGGGGGTACTACGAGCAGTACTTC CASRGYYEQYF
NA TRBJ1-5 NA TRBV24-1 TGTGCCACCGCCCCCGCCCGAGGGAATAGCAATCAGCCCCAGCATTTT CATAPARGNSNQPQHF
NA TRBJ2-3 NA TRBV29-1 TGCAGCGTTGAATCGCGGGTCACAGATACGCAGTATTTT CSVESRVTDTQYF
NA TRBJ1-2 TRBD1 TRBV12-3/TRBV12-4 TGTGCCAGCAGTTTAGCATTGTCAGGGGGGACTTATGGCTACACCTTC CASSLALSGGTYGYTF
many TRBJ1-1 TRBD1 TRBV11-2 TGTGCCAGCAGCTTGGGACAGTGGAGCACTGAAGCTTTCTTT CASSLGQWSTEAFF